This passage covers 19 T cell receptor beta chains from one sample sequenced in a study of T cells after yellow fever vaccination (dated by TCRdb to the late 2010s). What this sample's treatment or condition label stands for: live attenuated yellow fever vaccine strain. Receptor libraries were prepared by 5' RACE. For sequencing, an Illumina NovaSeq 6000 was employed. The public reads were reprocessed in TCRdb via fastp at Q25 and MiXCR, keeping in-frame beta chains. Each CDR3 protein gets just one entry, which takes the most common genes and DNA from the rows behind it. This sample holds some 240,000 distinct CDR3 sequences; roughly 3.7% were observed only once. The ten largest clones add up to 15% to 20% of the sample. The sample in question was PBMCs, obtained 15 days after the yellow fever booster vaccination. The source of these receptors is a man between 18 and 29 years old who received the YFV17D yellow fever vaccine.

This clonotype appeared many times. The CDR3 loop is CASSQGSASGGLDTQYF. In DNA, the CDR3 is TGTGCCAGCAGCCAAGGGTCCGCTAGCGGGGGGTTAGATACGCAGTATTTT. V gene TRBV3-1 combines with J gene TRBJ2-3; TRBD2 matches at 11 bases. The CDR3 loop spans 17 amino acids. Germline CDR1 is LGHDT and CDR2 is YNNKEL (reference sequence). J lost 5 bases, V lost 1 base, and 8 bases had no gene match.

At least ten counts were recorded for this clonotype. This chain joins TRBV9 and TRBJ2-1; 7 bases line up with TRBD1. The CDR3 spans 15 residues. Germline V CDR1 and CDR2: SGDLS, YYNGEE. V dropped 4 bases and J dropped 1; count of bases not matched to a gene: 5. CDR3 protein: CASSKQGNSYNEQFF. CDR3 sequence (DNA): TGTGCCAGCAGCAAACAGGGGAATTCCTACAATGAGCAGTTCTTC.

In this sample, this clonotype turned up many times. This chain links TRBV5-1 with TRBJ2-1; TRBD1 aligns across 7 bases. J gave up 3 bases and V 4 bases, and 1 base lay outside the gene matches. This CDR3 region has 13 residues. The V gene's germline CDR1 is SGHRS and CDR2 YFSETQ. CDR3 residues: CASSRDSYNEQFF. In nucleotides, the CDR3 is TGCGCCAGCAGCCGGGACAGCTACAATGAGCAGTTCTTC.

The sample holds many counts of this clonotype. J is TRBJ1-5 and V is TRBV20-1, with a possible D match to TRBD1 (6 bases). The CDR3 runs 16 residues. Germline CDR1 DFQATT, CDR2 SNEGSKA (reference sequence). V lost 6 bases and J lost 4, with 22 bases in between. CDR3 region: CSASGEPGHINQPQHF. In DNA form, the CDR3 reads TGCAGTGCCTCTGGAGAGCCGGGACATATAAATCAGCCCCAGCATTTT.

This clonotype was seen at least ten times. V gene TRBV5-5 combines with J gene TRBJ2-5; 9 nucleotides line up with TRBD2. Per germline, CDR1 SGHKS and CDR2 YYEKEE (reference sequence). Trimming removed 1 base from V and 6 bases from J; junction bases left unmatched: 10. The CDR3 covers 16 residues. This CDR3 is CASSLFWLAGRQTQYF. Written as DNA, the CDR3 is TGTGCCAGCAGCTTGTTCTGGCTAGCGGGGAGGCAGACCCAGTACTTC. The variable domain in full, with the rest retrieved from reference TRBV5-5 and TRBJ2-5, is DAGVTQSPTHLIKTRGQQVTLRCSPISGHKSVSWYQQVLGQGPQFIFQYYEKEERGRGNFPDRFSARQFPNYSSELNVNALLLGDSALYLCASSLFWLAGRQTQYFGPGTRLLVL.

This chain uses TRBV19 with TRBJ2-2, with D unclear. This CDR3 contains 12 residues. Germline V gives CDR1 LNHDA, CDR2 SQIVND (reference sequence). The germline V and J ends were trimmed by 3 bases and 7 bases, with 6 bases remaining between them. DNA of the CDR3: TGTGCCAGTAGTATTTTTAGCGGGGAGCTGTTTTTT. Translation gives CASSIFSGELFF.

This clonotype was counted ten times or more. The rearrangement links TRBV5-1 to TRBJ2-2; the D is unclear. V gave up 0 bases and J gave up 4 bases, with 7 bases separating them. Germline assignment: CDR1 SGHRS and CDR2 YFSETQ. This CDR3 comprises 14 residues. CDR3 region: CASSLDGITGELFF. The CDR3 DNA reads TGCGCCAGCAGCTTGGACGGCATCACCGGGGAGCTGTTTTTT.

In this sample, this clonotype turned up many times. The J gene is TRBJ1-4, the V gene TRBV29-1; D may be TRBD1 (6 bases). Trimming took 4 bases from V and 7 from J, leaving 16 bases between them. CDR3 length: 14 amino acids. Germline V gene lookup returns CDR1 SQVTM and CDR2 ANQGSEA. CDR3 DNA: TGCAGCGTTGGGGGGGCTGGTGGGGGTGAAAAACTGTTTTTT. Protein: CSVGGAGGGEKLFF.

This clonotype has a count of ten or more. In DNA, the CDR3 is TGCAGTGCTCCCCTGGGAGAGCAGTACTTC. This codes for CSAPLGEQYF. The chain carries TRBV20-1 and TRBJ2-7; D uncertain. The V gene lost 5 bases and the J gene lost 7 bases, with 9 bases spanning the gap. Germline CDR1 is DFQATT and CDR2 is SNEGSKA (reference sequence). The length of the CDR3 is 10 residues.

This clonotype was detected ten times or more. The V gene is TRBV20-1, the J gene TRBJ1-6; 7 bases align to TRBD1. The CDR3 length is 12 residues. The V gene's germline CDR1 is DFQATT and CDR2 SNEGSKA (reference sequence). The ends lost 4 bases at V and 7 bases at J; junction bases unmatched: 1. This CDR3 is CSATTGNSPLHF. As DNA, the CDR3 is TGCAGTGCTACGACAGGGAATTCACCCCTCCACTTT.

In this sample, this clonotype turned up many times. The chain recombines TRBV24-1 with TRBJ1-1; possible D gene TRBD1, 5 bases. The CDR3 covers 15 residues. Trimming shortened V by 4 bases and J by 3 bases, and 14 bases separated the two germline ends. Germline V gene data show CDR1 as KGHDR and CDR2 as SFDVKD. The CDR3 nucleotides read TGTGCCACCAGTGACCCCAGGGAGGGCGACACTGAAGCTTTCTTT. Encoded protein: CATSDPREGDTEAFF.

This chain connects TRBV27 to TRBJ1-5; 12 bases match TRBD1. Per the germline V gene, CDR1 is MNHEY and CDR2 is SMNVEV (reference sequence). Trimming removed 5 bases from V and 1 base from J; junction bases left unmatched: 9. CDR3 length: 18 residues. This CDR3 reads CASSLLGTGGTSNQPQHF. In DNA form, the CDR3 reads TGTGCCAGCAGTCTACTTGGGACAGGGGGCACGAGCAATCAGCCCCAGCATTTT.

This clonotype was found many times. V and J are TRBV4-3 and TRBJ2-7, with D possibly matching TRBD1 (6 bases). Deletions cut 3 bases from V and 5 bases from J, with 14 bases between. Germline V gene data show CDR1 as LGHNA and CDR2 as YSLEER. The CDR3 is 14 residues long. The CDR3 DNA is TGCGCCAGCAGCCAGGAACAGGGTTCCGACGAGCAGTACTTC. Translation: CASSQEQGSDEQYF.

This clonotype appeared many times. The chain couples TRBV5-8 to TRBJ1-2; perhaps TRBD1 as D (5 bases). Germline V gene lookup returns CDR1 SGHTS and CDR2 YDEGEE. V lost 4 bases, J lost 0 bases, and 13 bases lay in between. This CDR3 is built from 15 residues. DNA of the CDR3: TGTGCCAGCAGCCAGTGGGACGGAGCTAACTATGGCTACACCTTC. Its translation: CASSQWDGANYGYTF.

This clonotype was recorded many times. The V and J genes are TRBV2 and TRBJ2-7; the D gene is possibly TRBD1 (5 bases). Trimming left V 5 bases short and J 4 bases short, with 9 bases between. There are 12 residues in the CDR3. The germline V gene encodes CDR1 SNHLY and CDR2 FYNNEI. The CDR3 nucleotides are TGTGCCAGCAGTCAACAGGATTACGAGCAGTACGTC. Translation gives CASSQQDYEQYV.

This clonotype appeared many times. The V call is TRBV7-2, the J call TRBJ2-4; D is uncertain. V was clipped by 1 base and J by 0 bases, with 10 bases between them. In germline, CDR1 is SGHTA, CDR2 FQGNSA. The CDR3 consists of 16 residues. The CDR3 region is CASSLDGTIAKNIQYF. CDR3 DNA: TGTGCCAGCAGCTTAGACGGCACTATAGCCAAAAACATTCAGTACTTC.

This clonotype occurred many times. The gene calls are TRBV5-6 and TRBJ1-1; 7 positions agree with TRBD1. The germline V gene has CDR1 SGHDT and CDR2 YYEEEE. The V segment lost 2 bases and the J segment 0 bases; nucleotides outside the gene matches: 10. CDR3 size: 17 residues. CDR3 amino acids: CASSLDRVRPLNTEAFF. The CDR3 DNA follows: TGTGCCAGCAGCTTAGACAGGGTGAGGCCTTTGAACACTGAAGCTTTCTTT.

This clonotype was counted ten times or more. The chain uses TRBV24-1 and TRBJ1-5, with D perhaps matching TRBD1 (6 bases). The V end was cut by 5 bases, the J end by 1 base, with 14 bases between. There are 16 residues in the CDR3. Germline assignment: CDR1 KGHDR and CDR2 SFDVKD. The CDR3 protein is CATSGAEGQSNQPQHF. The CDR3 DNA reads TGTGCCACCAGTGGGGCCGAAGGACAGAGCAATCAGCCCCAGCATTTT.

This clonotype was recorded many times. This CDR3 is CASSPESTGGYNEQFF. CDR3 nucleotide sequence: TGTGCCAGCAGCCCCGAGTCGACGGGGGGGTACAATGAGCAGTTCTTC. The gene calls are TRBV4-2 and TRBJ2-1, with 8 positions matching TRBD2. The CDR3 consists of 16 residues. Germline V lookup: CDR1 LGHNA, CDR2 YNFKEQ. With 4 bases clipped from V and 4 bases from J, the junction kept 9 bases outside the gene matches.